These T cell receptor beta chains were read from a single sample in a study of T cells in narcolepsy. TCRdb keeps only in-frame clones here, not all; method: immunoSEQ multiplex PCR. In the table there are some 30,000 clones, 84% of which are singletons. Sequencing was carried out using CD45RA- memory CD4+ T cells from PBMCs. These receptors were collected from a human donor with narcolepsy. Both conserved end residues are trimmed from each CDR3. Each record gives: J gene, V gene, CDR3 protein.

j_gene: TRBJ2-3; v_gene: TRBV7-3; CDR3aa: ASSDGGGAGDTQY
j_gene: TRBJ2-2; v_gene: TRBV7-6; CDR3aa: ASSLGPRNTGELF
j_gene: TRBJ1-5; v_gene: TRBV27; CDR3aa: ASTPDRGQPQH
j_gene: TRBJ2-1; v_gene: TRBV4-2; CDR3aa: ASSQAGGGTTYNEQF
j_gene: TRBJ2-5; v_gene: TRBV30; CDR3aa: AWSSGTLQETQY
j_gene: TRBJ1-1; v_gene: TRBV4-2; CDR3aa: ASSQGSVTGYTEAF
j_gene: TRBJ1-2; v_gene: TRBV9; CDR3aa: ASSPGRDQGYT
j_gene: TRBJ2-7; v_gene: TRBV19; CDR3aa: ASSLGGRGPYEQY
j_gene: TRBJ2-6; v_gene: TRBV9; CDR3aa: ASSVGRDSPASGANVLT
j_gene: TRBJ2-5; v_gene: TRBV5-6; CDR3aa: ASSLEETQY
j_gene: TRBJ1-2; v_gene: TRBV7-9; CDR3aa: ASSLEGQGGYT
j_gene: TRBJ2-5; v_gene: TRBV25-1; CDR3aa: ASSKPGTGETQY
j_gene: TRBJ2-5; v_gene: TRBV19; CDR3aa: ASSPGRGRETQY
j_gene: TRBJ1-1; v_gene: TRBV18; CDR3aa: ASSPPLGTANTEAF
j_gene: TRBJ1-5; v_gene: TRBV6-5; CDR3aa: ASASGGLNQPQH
j_gene: TRBJ2-7; v_gene: TRBV19; CDR3aa: ASSRRGESSYEQY
j_gene: TRBJ1-1; v_gene: TRBV29-1; CDR3aa: SVVGAGTEAF
j_gene: TRBJ2-3; v_gene: TRBV30; CDR3aa: AWGGQGFPSDTQY
j_gene: TRBJ1-5; v_gene: TRBV28; CDR3aa: ASSLPGGHQPQH
j_gene: TRBJ2-3; v_gene: TRBV2; CDR3aa: ASRAQSHGTDTQY
j_gene: TRBJ1-2; v_gene: TRBV18; CDR3aa: ASSPTSGERGYGYT
j_gene: TRBJ1-1; v_gene: TRBV5-4; CDR3aa: ASSLEAPGGATEAF
j_gene: TRBJ2-5; v_gene: TRBV7-8; CDR3aa: ASRGATETQY
j_gene: TRBJ1-1; v_gene: TRBV7-2; CDR3aa: ASGFDRGGGEAF
j_gene: TRBJ2-3; v_gene: TRBV18; CDR3aa: ASSRAGYTDTQY
j_gene: TRBJ1-4; v_gene: TRBV6-1; CDR3aa: ASSPSDGKNEKLF
j_gene: TRBJ2-3; v_gene: TRBV25-1; CDR3aa: ASSDARLVTDTQY
j_gene: TRBJ2-5; v_gene: TRBV11-2; CDR3aa: ASSTQGGQETQY
j_gene: TRBJ1-4; v_gene: TRBV11-1; CDR3aa: ASSRLNEKLF
j_gene: TRBJ2-3; v_gene: TRBV7-3; CDR3aa: ASSSASGSTDTQY